Each of the 18 T cell receptor beta chains below was sequenced from the same sample in a study of cytomegalovirus exposure and HLA in healthy donors. The PCR employed 60 Vbeta primers together with 13 Jbeta primers. Libraries were prepared by immunoSEQ multiplex PCR; TCRdb keeps only in-frame clonotypes and omits some of them. The sample shows some 180,000 clones, roughly 8.7% of them seen only once. The specimen sequenced was PBMCs. Receptors originate from a woman aged 30 to 39 in good health and CMV-seropositive.

This rearrangement joins TRBV2 to TRBJ1-6; 7 bases are shared with TRBD1. This CDR3 contains 14 residues. Losses at the gene ends were 8 bases for V and 4 bases for J; bases not matched to a gene: 5. Germline V gene data show CDR1 as SNHLY and CDR2 as FYNNEI. CDR3 nucleotides: TGTGCCAGCGATGGGACAGAGTATAATTCACCCCTCCACTTT. It specifies CASDGTEYNSPLHF.

The V and J genes are TRBV6-1 and TRBJ1-1; 9 bases are shared with TRBD1. The V segment lost 10 bases and the J segment 3 bases; nucleotides outside the gene matches: 9. CDR1 and CDR2 (germline): MNHNS, SASEGT. This CDR3 is built from 14 residues. The CDR3 spells CATRDRVLDTEAFF. CDR3 nucleotide sequence: TGTGCCACACGGGACAGGGTTTTGGACACTGAAGCTTTCTTT.

This clone was seen a handful of times. The chain has TRBV19 and TRBJ1-2; tentative D call: TRBD1 (5 bases). Trimming pared 9 bases from V and 2 bases from J, leaving 10 bases between. CDR1 is LNHDA, CDR2 SQIVND, per germline (reference sequence). The CDR3 totals 12 residues. The chain's CDR3 is CASKQENYGYTF. CDR3 nucleotide sequence: TGTGCCAGCAAACAGGAGAACTATGGCTACACCTTC.

This clone was seen once. J is TRBJ1-5 and V is TRBV19, with D perhaps TRBD1 (5 bases). This CDR3 is built from 14 residues. The germline V and J ends were trimmed by 1 base and 7 bases, with 11 bases remaining between them. Germline loops: CDR1 LNHDA, CDR2 SQIVND (reference sequence). Written as DNA, the CDR3 is TGTGCCAGTAGTATAGGCAGGGCGGAACAGCCCCAGCATTTT. It specifies CASSIGRAEQPQHF.

This clone has only a few counts. The genes are TRBV13 and TRBJ2-5, with no clear D. The better agreement between TRBJ2-7 and the DNA end casts doubt on the J call. The CDR3 consists of 17 residues. Germline values: CDR1 PRHDT, CDR2 FYEKMQ (reference sequence). CDR3 sequence (DNA): TGTGCCAGCAGCTTATACGGTTCTGGTCGCAGCCACTACGAGCAGTACTTC. Translating gives CASSLYGSGRSHYEQYF.

The V gene is TRBV11-3, the J gene TRBJ2-5, with 10 bases fitting TRBD2. The tail of the sequence fits TRBJ2-7 better, so the J call may be wrong. The germline V gene has CDR1 SGHNT and CDR2 YENEEA. This CDR3 has 17 amino acids. The CDR3 DNA sequence: TGTGCCAGCAGCTTACCCCATCGGACTAGCGGCTCCTACGAGCAGTACTTC. The encoded protein is CASSLPHRTSGSYEQYF.

This clone was observed a few times. The genes are TRBV20-1 and TRBJ2-1; 10 nucleotides agree with TRBD1. Germline V CDR1 and CDR2: DFQATT, SNEGSKA (reference sequence). This CDR3 contains 11 residues. The CDR3 DNA sequence: TGCCTGGGACAGGGGTCCAATGAGCAGTTCTTC. It translates to CLGQGSNEQFF.

This chain connects TRBV5-1 to TRBJ2-3; the match to TRBD2 covers 8 bases. Germline CDR1 and CDR2: SGHRS and YFSETQ. This CDR3 is built from 14 residues. Trimming at V came to 4 bases and at J to 4 bases, leaving 5 bases not matched to a gene. CDR3 coding DNA: TGCGCCAGCAGCCCAGCGGGACTAGCAGATACGCAGTATTTT. Translating gives CASSPAGLADTQYF.

This clone was counted between two and nine times. The V gene is TRBV7-8, the J gene TRBJ1-1; D remains ambiguous. V lost 7 bases and J 2 bases, leaving 11 bases between the germline ends. This CDR3 has 13 amino acids. CDR1 is SGHVS and CDR2 is FQNEAQ in the germline V gene. CDR3 DNA sequence: TGTGCCAGCACCCCACTCGTTAACACTGAAGCTTTCTTT. Translation gives CASTPLVNTEAFF.

This clone was found a few times. The chain employs TRBV7-9 and TRBJ2-7; D not certain. The ends were cut back, 3 bases at V and 2 bases at J, with 11 bases in the middle. Germline V gene data show CDR1 as SEHNR and CDR2 as FQNEAQ (reference sequence). This CDR3 region has 14 residues. The CDR3 loop is CASSFGVDTYEQYF. The CDR3, as DNA: TGTGCCAGCAGCTTTGGAGTGGATACCTACGAGCAGTACTTC.

The rearrangement joins TRBV7-3 to TRBJ2-7, with 10 positions matching TRBD1. CDR1 and CDR2 (germline): SGHTA, FQGTGA. The CDR3 has 13 residues. V shed 8 bases and J 4 bases; nucleotides not matched to a gene: 5. CDR3 protein: CASATGQGYEQYF. CDR3 coding DNA: TGTGCCAGCGCTACGGGACAGGGGTACGAGCAGTACTTC.

This clone has just a few counts. The J gene is TRBJ2-3, the V gene TRBV9; 12 bases agree with TRBD2. V trimming: 3 bases; J trimming: 2 bases; junction bases outside the gene matches: 4. The CDR3 spans 16 residues. CDR1 is SGDLS and CDR2 is YYNGEE in the germline V gene. The CDR3 region is CASSGGTSGYTDTQYF. Written as DNA, the CDR3 is TGTGCCAGCAGCGGGGGGACTAGCGGGTACACAGATACGCAGTATTTT.

This clone was seen more than once but under ten times. V gene TRBV19 combines with J gene TRBJ2-7, with TRBD1 matching 8 bases. Germline V lookup: CDR1 LNHDA, CDR2 SQIVND (reference sequence). The CDR3 covers 14 residues. Germline trimming cut 5 bases from V and 4 bases from J; bases unmatched to any gene: 7. The CDR3 is CASSWAGGAYEQYF. The CDR3 DNA follows: TGTGCCAGTAGTTGGGCAGGGGGCGCGTACGAGCAGTACTTC.

This clone was detected only a few times. The chain joins TRBV4-2 to TRBJ1-3; D is perhaps TRBD1 (6 bases). Trimming stripped 5 bases from V and 0 bases from J, with 14 bases between. CDR1 and CDR2 (germline): LGHNA, YNFKEQ. The CDR3 loop spans 16 amino acids. CDR3 nucleotides: TGTGCCAGCAGCGGACACCTAGGGGGCTCTGGAAACACCATATATTTT. It specifies CASSGHLGGSGNTIYF.

This clone was counted a few times. V usage is TRBV6-5 and J usage is TRBJ2-5, with 8 positions matching TRBD2. V was pared by 2 bases and J by 1 base, with 3 bases of the junction left unmatched. Germline V gives CDR1 MNHEY, CDR2 SVGAGI. This CDR3 is 15 amino acids long. In DNA form, the CDR3 reads TGTGCCAGCAGTTACACCGGGGGGGTCCAAGAGACCCAGTACTTC. Translated: CASSYTGGVQETQYF.

The chain has TRBV11-2 and TRBJ2-5, with D tentatively TRBD2 (6 bases). The V end was cut by 3 bases, the J end by 5 bases, with 10 bases between. Germline V gene lookup returns CDR1 SGHAT and CDR2 FQNNGV. The CDR3 sequence is 13 residues long. The CDR3 region is CASSFGEAETQYF. The CDR3 region has the DNA TGTGCCAGCAGCTTCGGGGAGGCGGAGACCCAGTACTTC.

The rearrangement links TRBV5-1 to TRBJ2-3; D perhaps matches TRBD1 (6 bases). Trimming took off 2 bases at V and 0 bases at J, with 10 bases between the two ends. CDR3 length: 15 residues. Germline assignment: CDR1 SGHRS and CDR2 YFSETQ. The CDR3 DNA reads as TGCGCCAGCAGCTTTGGGACAACTAGCACAGATACGCAGTATTTT. Translating it yields CASSFGTTSTDTQYF. The full variable domain, rest sourced from reference TRBV5-1 and TRBJ2-3, is KAGVTQTPRYLIKTRGQQVTLSCSPISGHRSVSWYQQTPGQGLQFLFEYFSETQRNKGNFPGRFSGRQFSNSRSEMNVSTLELGDSALYLCASSFGTTSTDTQYFGPGTRLTVL.

This clone was seen a handful of times. The rearrangement uses TRBV2 and TRBJ2-5; 10 bases line up with TRBD1. Trimming took 5 bases from V and 7 from J; bases not matched to a gene: 4. Germline CDR1 and CDR2: SNHLY and FYNNEI. The CDR3 loop spans 13 amino acids. The CDR3 protein is CASSWTGGLTQYF. CDR3 sequence (DNA): TGTGCCAGCAGTTGGACAGGGGGATTGACCCAGTACTTC.